The T cell receptor (beta chain) under discussion was sequenced for a study of blood T cell repertoires in COVID-19. About the study: The origin of the acute and convalescent COVID-19 samples was the United States, Italy and Spain. T cells, B-cell-depleted T cells, or PBMCs supplied cDNA or gDNA.

J gave up 7 bases and V 4 bases, and 5 bases lay outside the gene matches. This CDR3 region has 14 residues. The V gene's germline CDR1 is ENHRY and CDR2 SYGVKD. Some clones are missing from TCRdb's copy, which holds only in-frame ones; the method was immunoSEQ multiplex PCR. Counted here are fewer than 45,000 clones, 84% occurring once; the ten biggest clones make up around 1.6%. Turning to this clone: Other DNA sequences in this sample translate to the same CDR3.

The receptor was derived from a man in his 60s with COVID-19, enrolled during active disease. J is TRBJ2-7 and V is TRBV10-3; 12 nucleotides align to TRBD2. Material: peripheral blood. Here the CDR3 DNA reads TGTGCCATCAGTGGTCCTAGCGGGAGGGGGGAGCAGTACTTC. Translated: CAISGPSGRGEQYF.